What follows describes a single TCR beta chain. These data belong to a study of blood T cell repertoires in COVID-19. The CDR3 has 12 residues. Trimming cost V 10 bases and J 5 bases, with 11 bases left between them. Germline CDR1 is MNHEY and CDR2 is SVGAGI. Source study methods: Nucleated cell number was recorded as an estimate derived from reference gene primer amplification. Assay: immunoSEQ multiplex PCR; the TCRdb copy retains only in-frame clones and omits some. The V and J calls and the clone size are those of that table, but D and trimming were determined from the DNA. The table lists approximately 380,000 clones, about 85% of them singletons, with 3% to 4% in the top ten.

This chain uses TRBV6-5 with TRBJ2-2; TRBD1 might be the D (6 bases). The receptor was derived from a young woman with acute or convalescent COVID-19. Sequenced sample: peripheral blood. CDR3 nucleotide sequence: TGTGCCACACAAAGGGGGACCGGGGAGCTGTTTTTT. Translating gives CATQRGTGELFF.